This TCR beta chain is drawn from a study of OX40 agonist ivuxolimab in advanced cancers. Whole-study findings and limits: Among patients with partial responses at 0.1-3.0 mg/kg, clonal expansion was among the lowest.

Turning to this clone: The antigen remains unidentified.

This CDR3 contains 16 residues. Per germline, CDR1 PRHDT and CDR2 FYEKMQ (reference sequence). The junction had 10 bases not matched to a gene; V was cut back by 4 bases and J by 2 bases. Here immunoSEQ multiplex PCR was the method, and the copy in TCRdb shows in-frame clones only, minus some. Seen here are about 62,000 clones, nearly 95% observed once, and the top ten hold over 10%. The TCR comes from an adult with an advanced solid tumor such as melanoma, head and neck, liver or kidney cancer. This material consisted of CD4+ or CD8+ T cells sorted from blood, taken in a trial of the OX40 agonist ivuxolimab. The rearrangement uses TRBV13 and TRBJ2-7, with 8 bases aligning to TRBD2. Here the CDR3 reads CASSSGGLAGAYEQYF. The CDR3 nucleotides are TGTGCCAGCAGCTCCGGAGGGCTAGCGGGCGCCTACGAGCAGTACTTC. Filled out from reference TRBV13 and TRBJ2-7, the complete variable domain reads AAGVIQSPRHLIKEKRETATLKCYPIPRHDTVYWYQQGPGQDPQFLISFYEKMQSDKGSIPDRFSAQQFSDYHSELNMSSLELGDSALYFCASSSGGLAGAYEQYFGPGTRLTVT.